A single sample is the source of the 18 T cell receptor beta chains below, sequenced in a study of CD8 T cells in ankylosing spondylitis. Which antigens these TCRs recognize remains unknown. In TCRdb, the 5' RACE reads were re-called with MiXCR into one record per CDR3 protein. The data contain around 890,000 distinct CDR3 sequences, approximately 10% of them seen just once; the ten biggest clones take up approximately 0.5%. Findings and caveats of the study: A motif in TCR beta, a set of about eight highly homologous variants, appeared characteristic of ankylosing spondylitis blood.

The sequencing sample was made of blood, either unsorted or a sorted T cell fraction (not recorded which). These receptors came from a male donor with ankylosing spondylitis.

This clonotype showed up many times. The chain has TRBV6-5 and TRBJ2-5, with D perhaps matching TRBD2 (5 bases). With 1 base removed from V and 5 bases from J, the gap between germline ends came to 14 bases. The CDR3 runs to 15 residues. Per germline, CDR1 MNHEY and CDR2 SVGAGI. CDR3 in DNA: TGTGCCAGCAGTTACTACGGGATGGATGACGAGACCCAGTACTTC. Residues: CASSYYGMDDETQYF.

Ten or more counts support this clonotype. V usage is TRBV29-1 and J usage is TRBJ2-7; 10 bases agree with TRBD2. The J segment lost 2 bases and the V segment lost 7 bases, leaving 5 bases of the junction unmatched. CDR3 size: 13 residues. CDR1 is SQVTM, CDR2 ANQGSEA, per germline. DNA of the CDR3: TGCAGCGCCATCACTAGCGGGACCTACGAGCAGTACTTC. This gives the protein CSAITSGTYEQYF.

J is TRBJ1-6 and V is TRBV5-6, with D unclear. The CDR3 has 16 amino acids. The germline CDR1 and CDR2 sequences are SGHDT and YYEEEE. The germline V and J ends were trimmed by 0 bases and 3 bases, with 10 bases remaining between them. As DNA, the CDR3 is TGTGCCAGCAGCTTGGCGGGGAACCTCTATAATTCACCCCTCCACTTT. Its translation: CASSLAGNLYNSPLHF.

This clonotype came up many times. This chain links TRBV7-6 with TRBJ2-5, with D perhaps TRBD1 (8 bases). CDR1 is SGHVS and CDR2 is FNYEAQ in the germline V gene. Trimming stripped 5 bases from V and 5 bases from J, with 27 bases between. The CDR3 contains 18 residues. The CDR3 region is CASSKLGGHRGISETQYF. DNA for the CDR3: TGTGCCAGCAGCAAACTCGGGGGGCACAGGGGGATATCGGAGACCCAGTACTTC.

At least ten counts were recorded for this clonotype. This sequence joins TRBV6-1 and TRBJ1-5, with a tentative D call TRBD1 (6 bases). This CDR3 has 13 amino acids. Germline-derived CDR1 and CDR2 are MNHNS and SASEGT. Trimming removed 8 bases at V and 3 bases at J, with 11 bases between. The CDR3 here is CASADRINQPQHF. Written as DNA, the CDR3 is TGTGCCAGCGCGGACAGAATCAATCAGCCCCAGCATTTT.

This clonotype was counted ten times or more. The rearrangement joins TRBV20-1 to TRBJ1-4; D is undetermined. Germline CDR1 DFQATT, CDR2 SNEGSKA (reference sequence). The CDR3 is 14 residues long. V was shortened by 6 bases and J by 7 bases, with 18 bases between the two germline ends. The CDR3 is CSAGGLDHTEKLFF. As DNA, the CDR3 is TGCAGTGCAGGTGGTTTGGACCACACTGAAAAACTGTTTTTT.

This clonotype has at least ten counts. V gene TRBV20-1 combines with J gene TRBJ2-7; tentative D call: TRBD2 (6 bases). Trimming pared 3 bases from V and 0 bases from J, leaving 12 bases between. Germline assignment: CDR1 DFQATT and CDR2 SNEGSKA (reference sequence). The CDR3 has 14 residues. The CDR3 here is CSASGRRSSYEQYF. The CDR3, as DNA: TGCAGTGCTAGCGGGAGAAGGAGCTCCTACGAGCAGTACTTC.

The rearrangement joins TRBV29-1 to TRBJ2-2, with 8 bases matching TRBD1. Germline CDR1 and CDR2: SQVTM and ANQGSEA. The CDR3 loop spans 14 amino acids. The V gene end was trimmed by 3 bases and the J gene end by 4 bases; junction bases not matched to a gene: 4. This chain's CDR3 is CSVDGDRFTGELFF. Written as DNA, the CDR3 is TGCAGCGTTGATGGGGACAGGTTCACCGGGGAGCTGTTTTTT.

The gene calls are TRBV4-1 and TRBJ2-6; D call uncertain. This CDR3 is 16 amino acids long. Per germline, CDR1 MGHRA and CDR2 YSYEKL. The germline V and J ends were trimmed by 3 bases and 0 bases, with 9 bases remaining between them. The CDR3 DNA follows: TGCGCCAGCAGCCAGGGTTCGTTCTCTGGGGCCAACGTCCTGACTTTC. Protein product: CASSQGSFSGANVLTF.

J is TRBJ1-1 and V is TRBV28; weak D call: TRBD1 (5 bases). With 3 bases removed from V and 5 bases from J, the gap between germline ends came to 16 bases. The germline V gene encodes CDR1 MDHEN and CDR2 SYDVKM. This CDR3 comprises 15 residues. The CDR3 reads CASSFGGGGRTEAFF. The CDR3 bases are TGTGCCAGCAGTTTTGGTGGGGGAGGACGGACTGAAGCTTTCTTT.

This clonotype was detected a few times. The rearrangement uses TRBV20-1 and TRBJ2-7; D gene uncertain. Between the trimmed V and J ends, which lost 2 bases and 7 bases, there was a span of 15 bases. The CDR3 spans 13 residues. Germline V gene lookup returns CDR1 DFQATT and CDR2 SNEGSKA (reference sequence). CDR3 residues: CSARSPPTWEQYF. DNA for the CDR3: TGCAGTGCTAGATCCCCCCCGACCTGGGAGCAGTACTTC.

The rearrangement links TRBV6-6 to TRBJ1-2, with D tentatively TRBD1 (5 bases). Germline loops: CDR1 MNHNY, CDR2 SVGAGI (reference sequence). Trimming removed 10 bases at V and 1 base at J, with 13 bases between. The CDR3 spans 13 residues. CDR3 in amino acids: CAIAGGDNYGYTF. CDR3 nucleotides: TGTGCCATCGCGGGGGGGGATAACTATGGCTACACCTTC.

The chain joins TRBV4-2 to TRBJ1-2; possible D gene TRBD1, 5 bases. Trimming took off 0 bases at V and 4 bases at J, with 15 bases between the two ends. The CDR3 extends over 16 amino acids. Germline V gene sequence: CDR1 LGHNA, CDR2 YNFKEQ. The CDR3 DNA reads TGTGCCAGCAGCCAAGATGTTGGGGGACTTGGCTATGGCTACACCTTC. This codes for CASSQDVGGLGYGYTF.

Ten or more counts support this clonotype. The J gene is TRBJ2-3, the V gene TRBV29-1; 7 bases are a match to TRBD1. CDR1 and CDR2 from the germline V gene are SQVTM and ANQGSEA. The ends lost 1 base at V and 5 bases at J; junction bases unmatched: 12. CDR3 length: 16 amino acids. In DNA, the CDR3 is TGCAGCGTTGAAGGTCGCGACAGGGTTGGGAAAGATACGCAGTATTTT. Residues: CSVEGRDRVGKDTQYF.

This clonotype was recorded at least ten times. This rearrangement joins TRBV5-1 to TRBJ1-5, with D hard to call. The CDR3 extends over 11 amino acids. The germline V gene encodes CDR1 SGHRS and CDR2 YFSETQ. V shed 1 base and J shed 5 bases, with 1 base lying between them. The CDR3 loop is CASSLYQPQHF. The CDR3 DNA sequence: TGCGCCAGCAGCTTGTATCAGCCCCAGCATTTT.

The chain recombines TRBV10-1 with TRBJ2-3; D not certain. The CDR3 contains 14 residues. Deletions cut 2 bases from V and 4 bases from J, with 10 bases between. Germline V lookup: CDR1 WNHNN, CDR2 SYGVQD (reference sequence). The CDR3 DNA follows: TGCGCCAGCAGTGAGATGGTAGCCGCAGATACGCAGTATTTT. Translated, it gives CASSEMVAADTQYF.

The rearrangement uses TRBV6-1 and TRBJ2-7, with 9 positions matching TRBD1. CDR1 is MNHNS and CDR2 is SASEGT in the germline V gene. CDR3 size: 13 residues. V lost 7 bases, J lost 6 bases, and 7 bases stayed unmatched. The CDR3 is CASTGTGLSEQYF. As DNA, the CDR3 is TGTGCCAGCACCGGGACAGGGTTAAGCGAGCAGTACTTC.

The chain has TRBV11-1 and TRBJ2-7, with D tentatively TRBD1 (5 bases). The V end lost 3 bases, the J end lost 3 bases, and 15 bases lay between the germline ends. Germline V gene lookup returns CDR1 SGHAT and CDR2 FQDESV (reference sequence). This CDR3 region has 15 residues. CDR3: CASSFLLGRDYEQYF. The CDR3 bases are TGTGCCAGCAGCTTCCTCCTGGGCAGGGACTACGAGCAGTACTTC.